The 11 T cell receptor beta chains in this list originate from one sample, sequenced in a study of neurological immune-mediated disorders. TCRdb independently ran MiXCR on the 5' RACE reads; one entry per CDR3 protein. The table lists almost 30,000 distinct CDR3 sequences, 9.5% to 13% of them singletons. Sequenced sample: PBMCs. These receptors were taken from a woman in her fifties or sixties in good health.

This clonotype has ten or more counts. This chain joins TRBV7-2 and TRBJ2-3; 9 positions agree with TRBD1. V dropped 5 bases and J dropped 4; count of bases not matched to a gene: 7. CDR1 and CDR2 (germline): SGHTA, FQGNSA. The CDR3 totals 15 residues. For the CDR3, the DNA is TGTGCCAGCAGCCCTGGGGGACAGGGCGCAGATACGCAGTATTTT. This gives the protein CASSPGGQGADTQYF.

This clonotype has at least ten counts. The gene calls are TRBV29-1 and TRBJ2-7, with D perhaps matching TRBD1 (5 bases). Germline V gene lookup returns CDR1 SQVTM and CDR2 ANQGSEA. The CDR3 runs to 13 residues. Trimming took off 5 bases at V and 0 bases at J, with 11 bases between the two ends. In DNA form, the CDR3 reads TGCAGCGTTTGGAAGACAGACTCCTACGAGCAGTACTTC. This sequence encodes CSVWKTDSYEQYF.

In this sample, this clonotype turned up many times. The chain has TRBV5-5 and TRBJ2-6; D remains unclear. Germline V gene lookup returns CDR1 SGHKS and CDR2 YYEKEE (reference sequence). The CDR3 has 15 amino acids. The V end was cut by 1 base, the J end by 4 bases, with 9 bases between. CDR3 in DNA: TGTGCCAGCAGCTTGAACGGCATCGGGGCCAACGTCCTGACTTTC. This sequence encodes CASSLNGIGANVLTF.

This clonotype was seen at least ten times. The CDR3 coding sequence is TGTGCCAGCAGTTTCTCGAGCACAGATACGCAGTATTTT. As protein: CASSFSSTDTQYF. The chain couples TRBV27 to TRBJ2-3, with unresolved D. The CDR3 spans 13 residues. Germline V gene lookup returns CDR1 MNHEY and CDR2 SMNVEV (reference sequence). The germline V and J ends were trimmed by 3 bases and 0 bases, with 4 bases remaining between them.

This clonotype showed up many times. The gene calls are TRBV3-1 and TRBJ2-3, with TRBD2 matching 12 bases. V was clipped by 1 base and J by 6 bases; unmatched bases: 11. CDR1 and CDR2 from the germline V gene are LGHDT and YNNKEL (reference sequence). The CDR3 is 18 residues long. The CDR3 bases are TGTGCCAGCAGCCAAGCCTTTGGGACTAGCGGGTCTGGGGATACGCAGTATTTT. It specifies CASSQAFGTSGSGDTQYF.

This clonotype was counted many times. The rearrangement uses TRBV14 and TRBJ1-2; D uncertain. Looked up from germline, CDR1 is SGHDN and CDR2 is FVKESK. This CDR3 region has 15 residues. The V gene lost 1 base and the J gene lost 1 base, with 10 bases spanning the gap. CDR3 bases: TGTGCCAGCAGCCAAGTCTGGGCGGATAACTATGGCTACACCTTC. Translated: CASSQVWADNYGYTF. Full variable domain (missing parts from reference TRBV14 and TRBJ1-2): EAGVTQFPSHSVIEKGQTVTLRCDPISGHDNLYWYRRVMGKEIKFLLHFVKESKQDESGMPNNRFLAERTGGTYSTLKVQPAELEDSGVYFCASSQVWADNYGYTFGSGTRLTVV.

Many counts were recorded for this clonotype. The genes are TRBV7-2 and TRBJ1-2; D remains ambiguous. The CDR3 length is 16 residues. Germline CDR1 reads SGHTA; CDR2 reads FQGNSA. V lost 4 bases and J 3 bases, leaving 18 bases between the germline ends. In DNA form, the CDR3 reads TGTGCCAGCAGCTCCCGACCCACGCCCGTCCACTATGGCTACACCTTC. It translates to CASSSRPTPVHYGYTF.

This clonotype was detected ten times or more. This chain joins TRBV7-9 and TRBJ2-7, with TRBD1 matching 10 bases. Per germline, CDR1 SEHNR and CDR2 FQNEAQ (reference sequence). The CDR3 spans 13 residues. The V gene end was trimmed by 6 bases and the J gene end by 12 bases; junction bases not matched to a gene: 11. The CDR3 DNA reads TGTGCCAGCAGGGCCGGGACAGGGGAAGGACTGTACTTC. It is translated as CASRAGTGEGLYF.

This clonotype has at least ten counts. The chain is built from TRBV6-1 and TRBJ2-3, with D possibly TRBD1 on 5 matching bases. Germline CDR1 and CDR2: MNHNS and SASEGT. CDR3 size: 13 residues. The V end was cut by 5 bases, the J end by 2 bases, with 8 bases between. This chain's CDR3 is CASSQGYTDTQYF. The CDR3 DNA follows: TGTGCCAGCAGTCAGGGCTACACAGATACGCAGTATTTT.

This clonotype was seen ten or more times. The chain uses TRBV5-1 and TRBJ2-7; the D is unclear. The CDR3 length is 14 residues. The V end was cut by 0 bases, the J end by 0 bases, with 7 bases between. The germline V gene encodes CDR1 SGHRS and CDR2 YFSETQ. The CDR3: CASSLVGGSYEQYF. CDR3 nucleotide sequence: TGCGCCAGCAGCTTGGTCGGCGGCTCCTACGAGCAGTACTTC.

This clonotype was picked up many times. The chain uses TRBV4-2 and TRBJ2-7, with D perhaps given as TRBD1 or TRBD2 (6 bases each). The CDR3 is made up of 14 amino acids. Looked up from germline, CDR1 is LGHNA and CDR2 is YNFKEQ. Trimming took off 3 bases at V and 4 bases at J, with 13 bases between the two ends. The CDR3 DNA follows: TGTGCCAGCAGCCAGGAGGGACATGGGTACGAGCAGTACTTC. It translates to CASSQEGHGYEQYF.